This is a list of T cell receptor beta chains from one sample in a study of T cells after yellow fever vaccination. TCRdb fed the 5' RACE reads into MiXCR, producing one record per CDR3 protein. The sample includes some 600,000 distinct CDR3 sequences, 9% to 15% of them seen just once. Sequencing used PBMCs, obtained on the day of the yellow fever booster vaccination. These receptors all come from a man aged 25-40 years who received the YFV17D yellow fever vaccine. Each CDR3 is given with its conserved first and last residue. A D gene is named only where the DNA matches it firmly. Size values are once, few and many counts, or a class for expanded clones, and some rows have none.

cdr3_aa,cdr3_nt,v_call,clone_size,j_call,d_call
CATSDAGEGEQFF,TGTGCCACCAGTGACGCGGGAGAGGGGGAGCAGTTCTTC,TRBV24-1,.,TRBJ2-1,TRBD2
CASSLGPGQGHEKLFF,TGTGCCAGCAGTCTTGGCCCGGGACAGGGGCATGAAAAACTGTTTTTT,TRBV12-3/TRBV12-4,.,TRBJ1-4,TRBD1
CSARFTPQGEQYF,TGCAGTGCTAGATTTACTCCCCAAGGGGAGCAGTACTTC,TRBV20-1,.,TRBJ2-7,.
CSADQGTEAFF,TGCAGTGCTGACCAGGGTACTGAAGCTTTCTTT,TRBV20-1,few,TRBJ1-1,.
CSARSDRDAFF,TGCAGTGCTAGGTCTGACAGGGACGCTTTCTTT,TRBV20-1,few,TRBJ1-1,TRBD1
CASSFGTNQPQHF,TGTGCCAGCAGTTTTGGCACCAATCAGCCCCAGCATTTT,TRBV12-3/TRBV12-4,many,TRBJ1-5,.
CASSFPEGADTQYF,TGTGCCAGCAGCTTTCCAGAAGGCGCAGATACGCAGTATTTT,TRBV5-6,.,TRBJ2-3,.
CASSRRLAGSGEQYF,TGTGCCAGCAGTCGACGACTAGCGGGTAGTGGCGAGCAGTACTTC,TRBV6-2/TRBV6-3,few,TRBJ2-7,TRBD2
CASSSHIIGGNTDTQYF,TGTGCCAGCAGCTCCCATATAATTGGGGGAAACACAGATACGCAGTATTTT,TRBV7-9,few,TRBJ2-3,.
CSVDSDSSYEQYF,TGCAGCGTGGACTCGGACTCCTCCTACGAGCAGTACTTC,TRBV29-1,.,TRBJ2-7,.
CASSQEGMPLQSYEQYF,TGTGCCAGCAGCCAAGAGGGTATGCCTTTACAATCCTACGAGCAGTACTTC,TRBV3-1,once,TRBJ2-7,.
CASSEDGQGGGYTF,TGTGCCAGCAGTGAAGATGGTCAGGGTGGCGGCTACACCTTC,TRBV25-1,.,TRBJ1-2,.
CASSFVVQGADTQYF,TGTGCCAGCAGTTTTGTGGTACAGGGGGCGGATACGCAGTATTTT,TRBV28,few,TRBJ2-3,TRBD1
CASPNQGMSPYEQYF,TGTGCCAGCCCGAATCAGGGAATGTCCCCCTACGAGCAGTACTTC,TRBV6-1,few,TRBJ2-7,.
CASLPGGSYNEQFF,TGTGCCAGCCTTCCAGGGGGCTCCTACAATGAGCAGTTCTTC,TRBV2,many,TRBJ2-1,TRBD1
CSASRQENTEAFF,TGCAGTGCTAGTCGACAGGAGAACACTGAAGCTTTCTTT,TRBV20-1,.,TRBJ1-1,.
CASSPPGNSGAKNIQYF,TGTGCCAGCTCACCTCCGGGGAACTCTGGAGCCAAAAACATTCAGTACTTC,TRBV18,.,TRBJ2-4,.
CASSLGALAGAGELFF,TGTGCCAGCAGTTTGGGGGCTCTCGCCGGGGCCGGGGAGCTGTTTTTT,TRBV12-3/TRBV12-4,.,TRBJ2-2,.
CASSLGRGDSYNEQFF,TGTGCCAGCAGCTTGGGCCGGGGAGACTCCTACAATGAGCAGTTCTTC,TRBV5-4,.,TRBJ2-1,.
CASSHAGPCGRCGDEQFF,TGCGCCAGCAGTCACGCTGGGCCCTGCGGGAGGTGTGGCGATGAGCAGTTCTTC,TRBV23-1,few,TRBJ2-1,TRBD2
CSARDTTAVGEQYF,TGCAGTGCTAGAGATACTACGGCCGTGGGAGAGCAGTACTTC,TRBV20-1,.,TRBJ2-7,.
CASSARGSEKLFF,TGTGCCAGCAGTGCCAGGGGGAGCGAAAAACTGTTTTTT,TRBV6-1,few,TRBJ1-4,TRBD1
CASSPEPGLLLHF,TGTGCCAGCTCACCAGAACCGGGACTCCTCCTCCACTTT,TRBV18,.,TRBJ1-6,.
CASSLRGTGGLNTEAFF,TGTGCCAGCAGCCTACGGGGGACAGGGGGATTGAACACTGAAGCTTTCTTT,TRBV7-3,.,TRBJ1-1,TRBD1
CASFRSERRTEAFF,TGTGCCAGCTTTCGTTCTGAGCGGCGCACTGAAGCTTTCTTT,TRBV6-2/TRBV6-3,.,TRBJ1-1,.
CASSYGPGTAYEQYF,TGTGCCAGCAGTTATGGCCCGGGAACGGCCTACGAGCAGTACTTC,TRBV27,many,TRBJ2-7,.
CASSLGHTEAYEQYF,TGCGCCAGCAGCCTAGGACATACGGAAGCCTACGAGCAGTACTTC,TRBV5-1,.,TRBJ2-7,.
CSASKQRTDTQYF,TGCAGTGCCAGTAAGCAGCGCACAGATACGCAGTATTTT,TRBV20-1,few,TRBJ2-3,.
CASRPLTDEQYF,TGTGCCAGCAGACCACTAACGGATGAGCAGTACTTC,TRBV12-3/TRBV12-4,.,TRBJ2-7,.
CASSSYNRATNEKLFF,TGTGCCAGCAGCTCATACAACCGGGCAACTAATGAAAAACTGTTTTTT,TRBV7-2,.,TRBJ1-4,.
CSASLRGLSYEQYF,TGCAGTGCTAGTTTAAGGGGTCTCTCCTACGAGCAGTACTTC,TRBV20-1,few,TRBJ2-7,.
CAWRPTGVETQYF,TGTGCCTGGAGACCTACAGGGGTTGAGACCCAGTACTTC,TRBV30,.,TRBJ2-5,TRBD1
CASSQDVGSWELFF,TGCGCCAGCAGCCAAGACGTCGGATCGTGGGAGCTGTTTTTT,TRBV4-3,.,TRBJ2-2,.
CSVMQDGVNTEAFF,TGCAGCGTGATGCAGGATGGGGTGAACACTGAAGCTTTCTTT,TRBV29-1,many,TRBJ1-1,.
CASSVYEFAYGYTF,TGTGCCAGCAGTGTTTACGAGTTCGCCTATGGCTACACCTTC,TRBV2,.,TRBJ1-2,.
CASSLRGGGRADTQYF,TGTGCCAGCAGCTTACGAGGGGGGGGCCGGGCAGATACGCAGTATTTT,TRBV7-2,.,TRBJ2-3,.
CASSPTGSGQETQYF,TGTGCCAGCAGCCCGACCGGGAGCGGCCAAGAGACCCAGTACTTC,TRBV9,.,TRBJ2-5,.
CASSWDRLGEQYF,TGCGCCAGCAGCTGGGACAGACTAGGCGAGCAGTACTTC,TRBV5-1,.,TRBJ2-7,.
CASSFLTSGNYEQYF,TGTGCCAGCAGCTTCTTAACTAGCGGGAACTACGAGCAGTACTTC,TRBV5-6,.,TRBJ2-7,TRBD2
CSARRTSGDTQYF,TGCAGTGCTAGGAGGACTAGCGGAGATACGCAGTATTTT,TRBV20-1,many,TRBJ2-3,TRBD2
CASRHPAAKEAFF,TGTGCCAGCAGGCACCCGGCGGCCAAGGAAGCTTTCTTT,TRBV7-9,.,TRBJ1-1,.
CATSRDWVDTQYF,TGTGCCACCAGCAGAGACTGGGTAGATACGCAGTATTTT,TRBV15,.,TRBJ2-3,.